The clone carrying this TCR beta chain was detected only a few times. Trimming removed 4 bases at V and 2 bases at J, with 8 bases between. There are 14 residues in the CDR3. Germline CDR1 is SGHTA and CDR2 is FQGTGA. The data were taken from a study of regulatory T cells in long-lasting Graves disease. Documented time point: newly diagnosed GD, antithyroid drugs for less than 3 months. Making the TCR library involved RNA that had been extracted from PBMCs. Arm-PCR of CDR3 regions with iRepertoire HTBI primers generated TCR beta libraries. One entry per CDR3 protein results from TCRdb running MiXCR on the multiplex PCR reads. This table has some 600,000 distinct CDR3 sequences, more than 15% appearing once. These records were also assigned to another study, of T cells in Graves' hyperthyroidism and ophthalmopathy. As that report states: If no ophthalmopathy progression occurred within 18 months, Graves' hyperthyroidism was stable. Most expanded thyroid clonotypes above 0.001 also appeared in blood.

This TCR came from a man aged 18 to 35 with Graves disease. Sequencing used peripheral blood mononuclear cells (PBMCs), obtained at new diagnosis, from a patient treated with antithyroid drugs. The genes are TRBV7-3 and TRBJ2-2; a possible D gene is TRBD1 (6 bases). The CDR3 loop is CASSYRANTGELFF. In DNA form, the CDR3 reads TGTGCCAGCAGCTACAGGGCTAACACCGGGGAGCTGTTTTTT.